This T cell receptor beta chain was captured by sequencing in a study of CD8+ T cells in alopecia areata. Extraction and reverse transcription of RNA yielded cDNA as the sequencing template. TCRdb's copy holds only in-frame clones and misses some; the assay was immunoSEQ multiplex PCR. The data show about 100,000 clones, roughly 59% seen once. This clone showed up just once. CDR1 and CDR2 (germline): PRHDT, FYEKMQ (reference sequence). V was cut by 4 bases and J by 5 bases, with 15 bases left in between. The CDR3 spans 15 residues. PBMCs, the starting material, were the source of sorted CD4+ and CD8+ T cells.

Specimen: CD8+ T cells sorted from blood. The rearrangement links TRBV13 to TRBJ2-1; TRBD1 is a possible D gene (5 bases). This clonotype was sampled from a human donor in good health. The CDR3 DNA reads TGTGCCAGCAGCTCTAGAGGCGACAGTAACAATGAGCAGTTCTTC. This encodes CASSSRGDSNNEQFF.